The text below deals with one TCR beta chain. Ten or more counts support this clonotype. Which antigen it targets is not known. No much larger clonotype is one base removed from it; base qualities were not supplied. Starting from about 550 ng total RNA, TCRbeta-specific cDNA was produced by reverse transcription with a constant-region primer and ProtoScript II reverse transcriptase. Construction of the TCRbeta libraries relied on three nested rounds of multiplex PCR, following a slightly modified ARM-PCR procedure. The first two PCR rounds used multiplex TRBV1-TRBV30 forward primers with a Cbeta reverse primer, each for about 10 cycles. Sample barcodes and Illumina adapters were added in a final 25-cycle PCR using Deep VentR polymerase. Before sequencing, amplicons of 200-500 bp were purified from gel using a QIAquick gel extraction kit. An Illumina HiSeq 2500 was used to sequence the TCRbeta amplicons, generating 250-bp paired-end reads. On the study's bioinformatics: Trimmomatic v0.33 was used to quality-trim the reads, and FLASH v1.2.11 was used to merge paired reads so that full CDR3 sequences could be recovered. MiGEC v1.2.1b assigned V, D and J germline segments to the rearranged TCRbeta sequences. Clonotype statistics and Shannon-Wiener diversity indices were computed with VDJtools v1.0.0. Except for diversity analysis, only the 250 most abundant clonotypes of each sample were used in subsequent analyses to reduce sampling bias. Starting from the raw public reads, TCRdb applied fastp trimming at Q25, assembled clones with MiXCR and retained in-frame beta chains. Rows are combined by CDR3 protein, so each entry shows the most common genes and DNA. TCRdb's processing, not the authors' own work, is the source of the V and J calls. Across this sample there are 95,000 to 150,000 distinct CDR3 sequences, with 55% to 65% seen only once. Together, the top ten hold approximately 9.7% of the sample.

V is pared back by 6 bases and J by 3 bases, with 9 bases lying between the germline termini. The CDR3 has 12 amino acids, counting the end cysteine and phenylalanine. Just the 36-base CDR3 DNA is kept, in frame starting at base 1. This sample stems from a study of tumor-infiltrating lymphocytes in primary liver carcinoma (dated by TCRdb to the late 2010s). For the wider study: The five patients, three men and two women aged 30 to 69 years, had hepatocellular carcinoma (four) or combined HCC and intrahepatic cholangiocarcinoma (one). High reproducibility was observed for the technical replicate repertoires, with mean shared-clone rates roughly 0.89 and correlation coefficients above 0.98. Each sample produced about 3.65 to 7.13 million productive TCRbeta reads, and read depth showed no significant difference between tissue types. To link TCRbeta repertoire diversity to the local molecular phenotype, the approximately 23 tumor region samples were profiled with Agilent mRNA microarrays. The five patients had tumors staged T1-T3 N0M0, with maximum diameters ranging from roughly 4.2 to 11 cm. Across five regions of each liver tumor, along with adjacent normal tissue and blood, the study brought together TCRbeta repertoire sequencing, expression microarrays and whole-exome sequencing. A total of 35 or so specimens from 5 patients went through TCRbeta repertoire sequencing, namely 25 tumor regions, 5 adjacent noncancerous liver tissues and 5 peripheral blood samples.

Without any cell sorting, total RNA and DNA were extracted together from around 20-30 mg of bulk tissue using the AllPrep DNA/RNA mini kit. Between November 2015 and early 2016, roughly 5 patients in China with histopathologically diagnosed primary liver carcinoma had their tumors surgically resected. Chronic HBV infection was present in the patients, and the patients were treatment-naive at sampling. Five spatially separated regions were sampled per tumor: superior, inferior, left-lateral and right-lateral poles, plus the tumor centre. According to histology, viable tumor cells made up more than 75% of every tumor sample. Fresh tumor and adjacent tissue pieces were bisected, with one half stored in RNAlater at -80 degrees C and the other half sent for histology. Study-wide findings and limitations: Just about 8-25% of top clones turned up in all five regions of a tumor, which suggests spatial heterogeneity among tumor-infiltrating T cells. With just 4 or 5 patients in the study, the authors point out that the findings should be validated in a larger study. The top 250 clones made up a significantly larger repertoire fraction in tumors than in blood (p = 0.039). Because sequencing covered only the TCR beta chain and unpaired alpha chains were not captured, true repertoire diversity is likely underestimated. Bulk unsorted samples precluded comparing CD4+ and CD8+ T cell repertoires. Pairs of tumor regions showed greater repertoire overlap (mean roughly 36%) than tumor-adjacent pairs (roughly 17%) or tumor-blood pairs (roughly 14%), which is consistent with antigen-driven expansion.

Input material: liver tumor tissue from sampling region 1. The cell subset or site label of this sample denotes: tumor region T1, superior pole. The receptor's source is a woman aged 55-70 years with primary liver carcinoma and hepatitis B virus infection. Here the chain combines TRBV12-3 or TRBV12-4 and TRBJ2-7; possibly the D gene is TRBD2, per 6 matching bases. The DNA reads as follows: TGTGCCAGCAGCCCGACTAGCTACGAGCAGTACTTC. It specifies CASSPTSYEQYF.